A selection of T cell receptor beta chains follows, all from one sample in a study of glioma-infiltrating T cells. TCRdb re-analysed the multiplex PCR reads in MiXCR, keeping a single row per CDR3 protein. The sample comprises about 210,000 distinct CDR3 sequences, 32% of which are singletons, and around 20% rests with the top ten. Input material: glioma tissue, nonneoplastic brain tissue, or PBMCs (not recorded which). These receptors all come from a human donor with low-grade glioma or glioblastoma, undergoing nonglioma brain surgery, or in good health (not recorded which). Each CDR3 is given with its conserved first and last residue. The D gene is left open where the match is weak. Where a row states a size, it is once, few, many or the class of an expanded clone; other rows omit it.

CDR3nt | CDR3aa | len | v_gene | abundance | d_gene | j_gene
TGTGCCAGCAGTTCCGGGACGGACAGTGGAGCTTTCTTT | CASSSGTDSGAFF | 13 | TRBV12-3/TRBV12-4 | many | . | TRBJ1-1
TGTGCCAGCAGCTTGATAAATTCTGATACGCAGTATTTT | CASSLINSDTQYF | 13 | TRBV5-6 | . | . | TRBJ2-3
TGTGCCAGCAGTTTATCCGGGGGGCGGGAGACCCAGTACTTC | CASSLSGGRETQYF | 14 | TRBV27 | many | . | TRBJ2-5
TGTGCCAGCAGCTTAATGTCTTCGGGCTCTAGCACAGATACGCAGTATTTT | CASSLMSSGSSTDTQYF | 17 | TRBV11-2 | . | . | TRBJ2-3
TGCAGCGTCGGGACAGGGAGCTCCTACGAGCAGTACTTC | CSVGTGSSYEQYF | 13 | TRBV29-1 | . | TRBD1 | TRBJ2-7
TGTGCCAGCAGTTTCGAAGGGAAGTATAATTCACCCCTCCACTTT | CASSFEGKYNSPLHF | 15 | TRBV27 | many | . | TRBJ1-6
TGCAGCGGGCGACTATTAGAGAACACCGGGGAGCTGTTTTTT | CSGRLLENTGELFF | 14 | TRBV29-1 | . | . | TRBJ2-2
TGTGCCAGCAGCTTAGACCGATTTGGCGGGGAGCTGTTTTTT | CASSLDRFGGELFF | 14 | TRBV7-2 | many | . | TRBJ2-2
TGCAGTGCTAGAGAAGGTGCCGGCGGGGGGAAGGAGGCAGATACGCAGTATTTT | CSAREGAGGGKEADTQYF | 18 | TRBV20-1 | . | TRBD2 | TRBJ2-3
TGCGCCAGCAGCCAAGATCGAGGATTCTACGAGCAGTACTTC | CASSQDRGFYEQYF | 14 | TRBV4-1 | many | . | TRBJ2-7
TGCGCCACCAAGCAGGGGTACACAGATACGCAGTATTTT | CATKQGYTDTQYF | 13 | TRBV5-1 | . | . | TRBJ2-3
TGCGCCAGCAGCTTGGAACAGGCGGGAGGCTACGAGCAGTACTTC | CASSLEQAGGYEQYF | 15 | TRBV5-1 | . | TRBD2 | TRBJ2-7
TGTGCCAGCAGCTTAGTTGCAGACTCCTATGGCTACACCTTC | CASSLVADSYGYTF | 14 | TRBV7-9 | . | . | TRBJ1-2
TGCAGCGTTGGATTGGCTAGCGGAGCCTACAATGAGCAGTTCTTC | CSVGLASGAYNEQFF | 15 | TRBV29-1 | few | TRBD2 | TRBJ2-1
TGTGCCAGCAGTGAATCCGGGCCAGAACTGACTAATCAGCCCCAGCATTTT | CASSESGPELTNQPQHF | 17 | TRBV2 | few | . | TRBJ1-5
TGTGCCAGCAGCTTAGCCGAGGACGAGCAGTACTTC | CASSLAEDEQYF | 12 | TRBV7-9 | many | . | TRBJ2-7
TGTGCCAGCAGTGGGGGGCAGGGGAGTTTCAGGGGCTACACCTTC | CASSGGQGSFRGYTF | 15 | TRBV6-1 | many | . | TRBJ1-2
TGTGCCAGCAGTGAACAAGGGGGGGGGTACGAGCAGTACTTC | CASSEQGGGYEQYF | 14 | TRBV2 | few | . | TRBJ2-7
TGTGCCAGCAGCGAACTAGGGGGATCTACTGAAAAACTGTTTTTT | CASSELGGSTEKLFF | 15 | TRBV6-1 | many | . | TRBJ1-4
TGTGCCACCAGTGATTTGACTAGCGGGGCGGAAGAGACCCAGTACTTC | CATSDLTSGAEETQYF | 16 | TRBV24-1 | many | TRBD2 | TRBJ2-5
TGCAGCGTTGATTCGGGGTTTGAGGGGTCTGAAGCTTTCTTT | CSVDSGFEGSEAFF | 14 | TRBV29-1 | few | . | TRBJ1-1
TGTGCCAGTAGCTACAAAAGACCGGATGAGCAGTTCTTC | CASSYKRPDEQFF | 13 | TRBV19 | . | . | TRBJ2-1
TGCAGTGCTTCGGCTCCGGGACAGGTCGTTTACGAGCAGTACTTC | CSASAPGQVVYEQYF | 15 | TRBV20-1 | many | TRBD1 | TRBJ2-7
TGTGCCAGCAGCCAATGGACAGGGGGCTTTGGCTACACCTTC | CASSQWTGGFGYTF | 14 | TRBV14 | many | TRBD1 | TRBJ1-2
TGTGCCATCAGTCCCCCCGGGACCGGCTCCTACGAGCAGTACTTC | CAISPPGTGSYEQYF | 15 | TRBV27 | . | . | TRBJ2-7
TGTGCCAGCAGTTACGACCTAGCGGGAGGCTCACACGAAGAGACCCAGTACTTC | CASSYDLAGGSHEETQYF | 18 | TRBV6-2/TRBV6-3 | many | TRBD2 | TRBJ2-5
TGTGCCAGCAGCTTGAGTAGGGACACCTATAGCAATCAGCCCCAGCATTTT | CASSLSRDTYSNQPQHF | 17 | TRBV5-4 | . | . | TRBJ1-5
TGTGCCAGCTCATCGTATCGGGACGGACAGAATCAGTATGGCTACACCTTC | CASSSYRDGQNQYGYTF | 17 | TRBV18 | many | . | TRBJ1-2
TGTGCCAGCAGTTCGTGGACAGGGGGCGAGCGGTATGGCTACACCTTC | CASSSWTGGERYGYTF | 16 | TRBV12-3/TRBV12-4 | many | TRBD1 | TRBJ1-2
TGCGCCAGCAGCCCTTCGAGCCCGAGGAGCAATAAGCAGTTCTTC | CASSPSSPRSNKQFF | 15 | TRBV5-1 | . | . | TRBJ2-1
TGTGCCAGTAGTATAGATCACGCGGGAGAATTGAATACGCAGTATTTT | CASSIDHAGELNTQYF | 16 | TRBV19 | many | TRBD2 | TRBJ2-3
TGTGCCAGCAGCCGTGGTCTACGAGAGACCCAGTACTTC | CASSRGLRETQYF | 13 | TRBV3-1 | . | . | TRBJ2-5
TGCAGTGCCCGTTTAGCTATCGGGAGTAACTACGAGCAGTACTTC | CSARLAIGSNYEQYF | 15 | TRBV20-1 | . | . | TRBJ2-7
TGTTCCAGCCCCCAAGGGTGGGACAGGGGTTACGAGCAGTCCTTC | CSSPQGWDRGYEQSF | 15 | TRBV6-2/TRBV6-3 | once | TRBD1 | TRBJ2-7
TGCGCCAGCAGCCAAGAATCGATTATAACCGGGGAGCTGTTTTTT | CASSQESIITGELFF | 15 | TRBV4-1 | few | . | TRBJ2-2
TGTGCCATCAGTCCAGTATCCTACGAGCATTACTTC | CAISPVSYEHYF | 12 | TRBV6-6 | . | . | TRBJ2-7
TGTGCCAGCACCAAGTTACGTCCGGGGGCTGACATTCAGTACTTC | CASTKLRPGADIQYF | 15 | TRBV6-1 | many | . | TRBJ2-4